Detailed here is one TCR beta chain. The sample belongs to a study of blood T cell repertoires in COVID-19. Study in general: COVID-19 samples, acute and convalescent, were from the United States, Italy and Spain. Sources were T cells, B-cell-depleted T cells, or PBMCs; the material itself was cDNA or gDNA.

Germline loops: CDR1 LNHDA, CDR2 SQIVND (reference sequence). CDR3 length equals 12 residues. The V gene lost 9 bases and the J gene lost 9 bases, with 15 bases spanning the gap. Under the authors' procedure: Reference gene primer amplification gave estimated nucleated cell counts. Profiled with immunoSEQ multiplex PCR; TCRdb holds only in-frame clones, not every one. V and J calls and clone size follow that table, whereas D and trimming were derived from the DNA. Among about 250,000 clones, around 83% were seen once, and the ten largest hold about 9.6%. Sequencing used peripheral blood. This TCR came from a man aged 80 or over with acute or convalescent COVID-19. The chain joins TRBV19 to TRBJ1-5, with D perhaps matching TRBD1 (6 bases). The CDR3 coding sequence is TGTGCCAGCGACGGGGGGCTAGGGCCCCAGCATTTT. Its translation is CASDGGLGPQHF.